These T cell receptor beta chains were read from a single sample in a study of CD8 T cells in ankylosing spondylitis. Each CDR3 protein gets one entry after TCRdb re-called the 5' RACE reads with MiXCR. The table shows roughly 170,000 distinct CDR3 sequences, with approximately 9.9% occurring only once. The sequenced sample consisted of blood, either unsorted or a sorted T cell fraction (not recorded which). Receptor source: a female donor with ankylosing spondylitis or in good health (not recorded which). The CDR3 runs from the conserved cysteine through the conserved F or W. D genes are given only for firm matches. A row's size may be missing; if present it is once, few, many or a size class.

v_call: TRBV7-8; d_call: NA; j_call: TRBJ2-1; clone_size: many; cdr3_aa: CASSSSRGSYNEQFF; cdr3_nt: TGTGCCAGCAGCTCCAGTCGGGGGTCCTACAATGAGCAGTTCTTC
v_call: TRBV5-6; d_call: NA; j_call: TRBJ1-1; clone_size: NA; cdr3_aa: CASRGTENTEAFF; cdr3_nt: TGTGCCAGCAGAGGGACGGAGAACACTGAAGCTTTCTTT
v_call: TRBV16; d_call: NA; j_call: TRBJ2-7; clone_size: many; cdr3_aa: CASSLSSQGGDEQYF; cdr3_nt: TGTGCCAGCAGCCTCTCATCTCAGGGCGGGGACGAGCAGTACTTC
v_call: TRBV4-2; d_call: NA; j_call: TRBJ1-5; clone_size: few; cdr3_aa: CASSQTPGGDQPQHF; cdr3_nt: TGTGCCAGCAGCCAAACCCCCGGAGGCGATCAGCCCCAGCATTTT
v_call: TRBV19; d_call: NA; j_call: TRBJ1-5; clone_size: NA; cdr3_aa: CASAPRQDLQPQHF; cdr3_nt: TGTGCCAGTGCACCGAGGCAGGATCTTCAGCCCCAGCATTTT
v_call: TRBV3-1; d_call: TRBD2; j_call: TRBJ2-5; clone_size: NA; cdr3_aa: CASSLHGGDQETQYF; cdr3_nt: TGTGCCAGCAGTCTCCATGGGGGGGACCAAGAGACCCAGTACTTC
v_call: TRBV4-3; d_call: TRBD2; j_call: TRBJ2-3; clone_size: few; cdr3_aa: CASSPFRETSGRGTDTQYF; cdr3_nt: TGCGCCAGCAGCCCGTTTCGGGAGACTAGCGGGAGGGGCACCGATACGCAGTATTTT
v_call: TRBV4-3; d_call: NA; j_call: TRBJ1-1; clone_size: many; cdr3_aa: CASSQDRAYTEAFF; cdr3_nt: TGCGCCAGCAGCCAAGATAGGGCTTACACTGAAGCTTTCTTT
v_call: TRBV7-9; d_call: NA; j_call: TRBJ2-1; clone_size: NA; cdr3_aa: CASSRELASDEQFF; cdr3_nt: TGTGCCAGCAGCAGAGAACTAGCCTCCGATGAGCAGTTCTTC
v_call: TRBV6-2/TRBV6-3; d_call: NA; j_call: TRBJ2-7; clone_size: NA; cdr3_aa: CASVDWAREQYF; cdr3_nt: TGTGCCAGCGTTGACTGGGCGAGGGAGCAGTACTTC
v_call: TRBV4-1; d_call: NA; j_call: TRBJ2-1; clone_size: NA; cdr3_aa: CASSNEGGNNEQFF; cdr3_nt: TGCGCCAGCAGCAATGAGGGAGGCAACAATGAGCAGTTCTTC
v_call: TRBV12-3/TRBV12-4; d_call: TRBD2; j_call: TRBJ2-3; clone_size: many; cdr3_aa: CASSLSTSLEGTDTQYF; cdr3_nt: TGTGCCAGCAGTTTATCGACTAGCCTAGAGGGCACAGATACGCAGTATTTT
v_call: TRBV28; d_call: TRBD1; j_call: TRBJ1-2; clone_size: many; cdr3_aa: CASSFPDRATNYGYTF; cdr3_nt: TGTGCCAGCAGTTTCCCGGACAGGGCCACTAACTATGGCTACACCTTC
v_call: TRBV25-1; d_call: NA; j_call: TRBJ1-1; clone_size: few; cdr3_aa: CASSEYAEAFF; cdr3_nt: TGTGCCAGCAGTGAATATGCTGAAGCTTTCTTT
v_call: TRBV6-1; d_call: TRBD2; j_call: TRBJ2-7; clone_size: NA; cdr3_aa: CASSEAGGTGAYEQYF; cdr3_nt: TGTGCCAGCAGTGAAGCGGGGGGGACTGGGGCCTACGAGCAGTACTTC
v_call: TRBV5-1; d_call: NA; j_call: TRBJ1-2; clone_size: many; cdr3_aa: CASSPNFANYGYTF; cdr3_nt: TGCGCCAGCAGCCCGAACTTTGCTAACTATGGCTACACCTTC
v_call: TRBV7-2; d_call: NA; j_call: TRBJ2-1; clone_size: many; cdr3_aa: CASSIHPFQDLVGRFF; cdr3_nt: TGTGCCAGCAGCATACACCCATTCCAGGATCTGGTGGGACGGTTCTTC
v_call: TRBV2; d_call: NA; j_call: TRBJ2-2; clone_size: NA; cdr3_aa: CASSVMGGELFF; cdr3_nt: TGTGCCAGCAGCGTTATGGGCGGGGAGCTGTTTTTT
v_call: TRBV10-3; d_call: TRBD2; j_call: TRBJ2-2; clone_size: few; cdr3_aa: CAIRLAIGELFF; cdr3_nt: TGTGCCATCCGACTAGCGATCGGGGAGCTGTTTTTT
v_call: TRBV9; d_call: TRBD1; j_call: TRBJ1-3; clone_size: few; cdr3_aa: CASSVEGAAGNTIYF; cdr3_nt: TGTGCCAGCAGCGTAGAGGGGGCTGCTGGAAACACCATATATTTT
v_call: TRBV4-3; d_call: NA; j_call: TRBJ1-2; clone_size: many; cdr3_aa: CASSRTLFRGANYGYTF; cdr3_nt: TGCGCCAGCAGCCGAACCCTCTTCAGGGGAGCTAACTATGGCTACACCTTC
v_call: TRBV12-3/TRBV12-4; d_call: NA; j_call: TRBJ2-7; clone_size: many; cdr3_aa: CASSPPGGTYEQYF; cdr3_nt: TGTGCCAGCAGTCCTCCGGGCGGTACCTACGAGCAGTACTTC
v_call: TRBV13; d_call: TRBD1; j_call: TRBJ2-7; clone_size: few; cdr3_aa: CASSSRQGVYEQYF; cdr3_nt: TGTGCCAGCAGCTCCAGACAGGGTGTCTACGAGCAGTACTTC
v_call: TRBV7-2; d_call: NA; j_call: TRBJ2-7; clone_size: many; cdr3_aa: CASSLGRGGYEQYF; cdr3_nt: TGTGCCAGCAGCTTAGGGAGGGGCGGGTACGAGCAGTACTTC
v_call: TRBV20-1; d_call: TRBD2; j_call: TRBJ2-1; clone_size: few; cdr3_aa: CSARIISGSGDEQFF; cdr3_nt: TGCAGTGCTAGAATAATTAGCGGGAGCGGCGATGAGCAGTTCTTC
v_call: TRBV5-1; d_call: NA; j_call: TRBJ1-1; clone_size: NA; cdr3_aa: CASSLKGGNTEAFF; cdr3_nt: TGCGCCAGCAGCTTAAAAGGAGGGAACACTGAAGCTTTCTTT
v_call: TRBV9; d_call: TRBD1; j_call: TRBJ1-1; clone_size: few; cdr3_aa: CASSTRGDRDTEAFF; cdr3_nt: TGTGCCAGCAGCACCCGCGGGGACAGGGACACTGAAGCTTTCTTT
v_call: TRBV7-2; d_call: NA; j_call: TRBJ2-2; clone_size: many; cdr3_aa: CASSPDNTGELFF; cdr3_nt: TGTGCCAGCAGCCCCGACAACACCGGGGAGCTGTTTTTT
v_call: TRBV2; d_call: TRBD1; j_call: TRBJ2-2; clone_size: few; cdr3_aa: CASSVYRGRTGELFF; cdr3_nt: TGTGCCAGCAGTGTGTACAGGGGAAGAACCGGGGAGCTGTTTTTT
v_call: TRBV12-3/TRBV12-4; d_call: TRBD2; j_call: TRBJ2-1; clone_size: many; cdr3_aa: CASSLGPLALSHNEQFF; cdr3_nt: TGTGCCAGCAGTTTGGGGCCACTAGCGCTTTCCCACAATGAGCAGTTCTTC
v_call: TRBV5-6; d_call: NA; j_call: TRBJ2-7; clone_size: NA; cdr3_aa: CASGGKNEQYF; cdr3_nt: TGTGCCAGCGGGGGAAAAAATGAGCAGTACTTC
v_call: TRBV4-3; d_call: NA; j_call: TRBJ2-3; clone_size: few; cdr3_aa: CASSQDFDLGLSSTDTQYF; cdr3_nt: TGCGCCAGCAGCCAAGATTTCGACTTGGGTCTATCTAGCACAGATACGCAGTATTTT
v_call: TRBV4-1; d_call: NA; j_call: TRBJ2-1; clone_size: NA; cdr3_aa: CASSPLGTQSHNEQFF; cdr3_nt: TGCGCCAGCAGCCCACTCGGGACACAAAGTCACAATGAGCAGTTCTTC
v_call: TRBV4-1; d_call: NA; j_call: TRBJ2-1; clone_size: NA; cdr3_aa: CASSPTLHREGIHNEQFF; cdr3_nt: TGCGCCAGCAGCCCCACTCTTCACAGGGAGGGCATCCACAATGAGCAGTTCTTC
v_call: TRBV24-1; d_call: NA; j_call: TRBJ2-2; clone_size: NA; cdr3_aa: CATGGMNTGELFF; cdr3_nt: TGTGCCACCGGGGGAATGAACACCGGGGAGCTGTTTTTT
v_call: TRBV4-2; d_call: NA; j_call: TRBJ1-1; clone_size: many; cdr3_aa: CASSQVPGEAFF; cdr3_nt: TGTGCCAGCAGCCAAGTTCCCGGGGAAGCTTTCTTT
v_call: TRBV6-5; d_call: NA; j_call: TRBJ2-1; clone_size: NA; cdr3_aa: CASSYGGGGDNEQFF; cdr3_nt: TGTGCCAGCAGTTACGGAGGGGGAGGGGACAATGAGCAGTTCTTC
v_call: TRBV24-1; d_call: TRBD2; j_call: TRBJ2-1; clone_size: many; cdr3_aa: CATSDPLAGGRGEQFF; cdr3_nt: TGTGCCACCAGTGATCCACTAGCGGGAGGGCGGGGTGAGCAGTTCTTC
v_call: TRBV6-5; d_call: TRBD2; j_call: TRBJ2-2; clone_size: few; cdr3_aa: CASSYSAGGGTGELFF; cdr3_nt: TGTGCCAGCAGTTACTCTGCGGGAGGAGGCACCGGGGAGCTGTTTTTT
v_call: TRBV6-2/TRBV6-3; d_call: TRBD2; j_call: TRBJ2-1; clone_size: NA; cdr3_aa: CASSSSGGSSYNEQFF; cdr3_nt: TGTGCCAGCAGCTCTAGCGGGGGGAGCTCCTACAATGAGCAGTTCTTC
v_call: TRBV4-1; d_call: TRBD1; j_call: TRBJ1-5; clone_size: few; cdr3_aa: CASSQGRGDQPQHF; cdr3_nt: TGCGCCAGCAGCCAAGGCAGGGGGGATCAGCCCCAGCATTTT
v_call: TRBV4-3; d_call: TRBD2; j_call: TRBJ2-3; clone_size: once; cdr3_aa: CASSQSVSGTSTDTQYF; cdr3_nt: TGCGCCAGCAGCCAATCAGTGAGCGGGACCAGCACAGATACGCAGTATTTT
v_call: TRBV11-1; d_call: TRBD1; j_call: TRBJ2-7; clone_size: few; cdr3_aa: CASSAGTGGTKEQYF; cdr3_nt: TGTGCCAGCAGCGCAGGGACAGGGGGTACGAAGGAGCAGTACTTC
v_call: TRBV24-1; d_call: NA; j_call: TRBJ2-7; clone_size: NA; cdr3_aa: CATSDFHEQYF; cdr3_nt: TGTGCCACCAGTGATTTTCACGAGCAGTACTTC
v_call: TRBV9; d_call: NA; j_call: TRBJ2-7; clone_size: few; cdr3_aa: CASSVGGGDEQYF; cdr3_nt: TGTGCCAGCAGCGTAGGAGGAGGCGACGAGCAGTACTTC
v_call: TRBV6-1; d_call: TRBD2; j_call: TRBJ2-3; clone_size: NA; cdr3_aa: CASSELTSGTDTQYF; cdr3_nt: TGTGCCAGCAGTGAATTGACTAGCGGGACAGATACGCAGTATTTT
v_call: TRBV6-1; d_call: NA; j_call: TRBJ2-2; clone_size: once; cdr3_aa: CASSEYSTGELFF; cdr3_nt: TGTGCCAGCAGTGAATACTCGACCGGGGAGCTGTTTTTT